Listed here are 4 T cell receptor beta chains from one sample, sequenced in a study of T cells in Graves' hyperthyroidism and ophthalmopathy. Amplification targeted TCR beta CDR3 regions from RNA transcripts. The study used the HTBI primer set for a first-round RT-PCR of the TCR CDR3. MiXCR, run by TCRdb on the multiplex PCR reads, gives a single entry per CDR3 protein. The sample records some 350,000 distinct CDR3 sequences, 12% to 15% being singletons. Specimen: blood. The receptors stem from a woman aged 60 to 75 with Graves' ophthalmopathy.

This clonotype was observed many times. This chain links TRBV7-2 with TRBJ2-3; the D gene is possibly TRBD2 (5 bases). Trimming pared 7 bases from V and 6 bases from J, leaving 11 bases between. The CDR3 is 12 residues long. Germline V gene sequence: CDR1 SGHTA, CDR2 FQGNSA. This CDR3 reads CASTPGWDTQYF. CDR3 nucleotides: TGTGCCAGCACCCCGGGGTGGGATACGCAGTATTTT.

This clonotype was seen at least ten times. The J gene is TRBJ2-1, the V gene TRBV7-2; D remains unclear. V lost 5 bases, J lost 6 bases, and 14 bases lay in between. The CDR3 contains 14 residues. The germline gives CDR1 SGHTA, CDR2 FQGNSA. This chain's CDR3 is CASSPRTRPNEQFF. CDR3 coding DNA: TGTGCCAGCAGCCCCCGTACAAGGCCCAATGAGCAGTTCTTC.

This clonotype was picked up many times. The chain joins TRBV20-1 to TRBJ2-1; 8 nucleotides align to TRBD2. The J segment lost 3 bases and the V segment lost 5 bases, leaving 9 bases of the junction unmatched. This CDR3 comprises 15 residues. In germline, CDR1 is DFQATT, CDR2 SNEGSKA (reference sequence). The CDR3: CSALTAGVDYNEQFF. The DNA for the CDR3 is TGCAGTGCTCTTACAGCGGGAGTGGACTACAATGAGCAGTTCTTC.

The CDR3 DNA sequence: TGCAGTGCCGAAGCGGGGTTCACAGATACGCAGTATTTT. Its protein product is CSAEAGFTDTQYF. The chain uses TRBV20-1 and TRBJ2-3, with 7 nucleotides matching TRBD2. The CDR3 consists of 13 residues. Looked up from germline, CDR1 is DFQATT and CDR2 is SNEGSKA (reference sequence). Unmatched junction bases numbered 5, after V lost 6 bases and J lost 2 bases.